This T cell receptor beta chain was observed in a study of OX40 agonist ivuxolimab in advanced cancers. Some clones are missing from TCRdb's copy, which holds only in-frame ones; the method was immunoSEQ multiplex PCR. Of 90,000 to 100,000 clones in the sample, 88% were seen once. Per germline, CDR1 MNHEY and CDR2 SVGAGI. V was clipped by 0 bases and J by 4 bases, with 12 bases between them. This CDR3 is built from 15 residues. The chain combines TRBV6-5 with TRBJ1-1; D call uncertain. The sequenced sample was CD4+ or CD8+ T cells sorted from blood, obtained in a trial of the OX40 agonist ivuxolimab. The receptor's source is an adult with an advanced solid tumor such as melanoma, head and neck, liver or kidney cancer. CDR3 region: CASSYSGTLGTEAFF. CDR3 in DNA: TGTGCCAGCAGTTACTCAGGAACTCTGGGCACTGAAGCTTTCTTT.